This TCR beta chain was identified in a study of blood T cell repertoires in COVID-19. Study as a whole: Sites in the United States, Italy and Spain provided acute and convalescent COVID-19 samples. T cells, B-cell-depleted T cells, or PBMCs supplied cDNA or gDNA.

CDR3 length: 16 amino acids. Sequencing used immunoSEQ multiplex PCR; TCRdb keeps in-frame clones, though not all of them. The data hold over 200,000 clones, with 85% to 90% observed a single time. Sequenced: peripheral blood. The chain carries TRBV21-1 and TRBJ2-3; the table's D call, TRBD1, was not checked against the DNA. TRBV21-1 is reported as a pseudogene. The source is an older woman with acute or convalescent COVID-19. The chain's CDR3 is CASSKGGFSHTDTQYF. Written as DNA, the CDR3 is TGTGCCAGCAGCAAAGGTGGCTTCTCCCACACAGATACGCAGTATTTT.